Listed below are T cell receptor beta chains from one sample, sequenced in a study of T cells in Graves' hyperthyroidism and ophthalmopathy. TCRdb processed the multiplex PCR reads anew with MiXCR; each CDR3 protein has one entry. The repertoire includes 200,000 to 300,000 distinct CDR3 sequences, about 16% of them detected once, and around 30% sits in the top ten. Sequencing was carried out using blood. The receptors originated from a woman in her late teens or twenties with Graves' ophthalmopathy. The CDR3 runs from the conserved cysteine through the conserved F or W. The D gene is left open where the match is weak. A clone size is listed for some rows: how often the clone was seen (once, few, many), or a class if it is expanded.

DNA,CDR3,size,D,J,V
TGCAGTGCTAGATATCCGGGGACAGGGGTGGAAGGCAATCAGCCCCAGCATTTT,CSARYPGTGVEGNQPQHF,few,TRBD1,TRBJ1-5,TRBV20-1
TGTGCTAGTGGTATCGCCGGGACAGGGTATGGCTACACCTTC,CASGIAGTGYGYTF,many,TRBD1,TRBJ1-2,TRBV12-5
TGTGCCAGCAGTGATGGCGGCTACGAGCAGTACTTC,CASSDGGYEQYF,many,-,TRBJ2-7,TRBV6-1
TGTGCCAGCAGTTCCAGGGGGACTGGAGGACTTGATACGCAGTATTTT,CASSSRGTGGLDTQYF,many,-,TRBJ2-3,TRBV28
TGTGCCAGCAGCGTAGAGGGATCAGGTAGCGCTGAAGCTTTCTTT,CASSVEGSGSAEAFF,many,-,TRBJ1-1,TRBV9
TGTGCCAGCAGCTCAGGACAGGGGCTCTCCTACAATGAGCAGTTCTTC,CASSSGQGLSYNEQFF,-,TRBD1,TRBJ2-1,TRBV12-3/TRBV12-4
TGTGCCAGTAGTATAGTTGGAGGACAAGAGACCCAGTACTTC,CASSIVGGQETQYF,-,-,TRBJ2-5,TRBV19
TGTGCCAGCAGTAGACTAGCGGGAGAGCCACTCCACGAGCAGTACTTC,CASSRLAGEPLHEQYF,many,TRBD2,TRBJ2-7,TRBV12-3/TRBV12-4
TGTGCCAGCAGCGGACTGGGAGAGACCCAGTACTTC,CASSGLGETQYF,many,-,TRBJ2-5,TRBV5-6
TGTGCCAGCAGCTTAGATCCGAGGTCGGCTTTCTTT,CASSLDPRSAFF,many,-,TRBJ1-1,TRBV7-8
TGTGCCAGCAGTTCTCTGGCGGCCGGGACCGTCCAAGAGACCCAGTACTTC,CASSSLAAGTVQETQYF,many,-,TRBJ2-5,TRBV11-2
TGCGCCAGCACATCTAGCGGGGGCGCCGTCGGGGAGCTGTTTTTT,CASTSSGGAVGELFF,few,TRBD2,TRBJ2-2,TRBV5-1
TGTGCCAGCAGTTTCGGCGGGCAGCCAGGAGAGACCCAGTACTTC,CASSFGGQPGETQYF,many,-,TRBJ2-5,TRBV27
TGTGCCAGCAGTTTTGGGGGACAGGACGGCTACACCTTC,CASSFGGQDGYTF,many,TRBD1,TRBJ1-2,TRBV28
TGCAGCGTTTCCAAAACAGATACGCAGTATTTT,CSVSKTDTQYF,many,-,TRBJ2-3,TRBV29-1
TGTGCCAGCAGCTTTTTCATTGAAGAGACCCAGTACTTC,CASSFFIEETQYF,few,-,TRBJ2-5,TRBV5-6
TGTGCCAGCAGACAACTAGCGGGAGATCTTCCAGATACGCAGTATTTT,CASRQLAGDLPDTQYF,many,TRBD2,TRBJ2-3,TRBV13
TGTGCCAGCAGCCAAGCGCATTTAGGGAACGGCGAGCAGTACTTC,CASSQAHLGNGEQYF,many,-,TRBJ2-7,TRBV3-1
TGTGCCAGCAGTAGACAACAGGGCACTGAAGCTTTCTTT,CASSRQQGTEAFF,many,-,TRBJ1-1,TRBV28
TGTGCCAGCAGCCCCCAGGGAAGCGGGAGAGGAAACGAGCAGTACTTC,CASSPQGSGRGNEQYF,many,TRBD2,TRBJ2-7,TRBV27
TGTGCCAGCAGTCCCGGCTTCCCCACTAGCGGGGGTTACGAGCAGTACTTC,CASSPGFPTSGGYEQYF,many,TRBD2,TRBJ2-7,TRBV28
TGTGCCAGCAGCTTGGCCCGGGGGGGGAATGAGCAGTTCTTC,CASSLARGGNEQFF,few,TRBD2,TRBJ2-1,TRBV5-6
TGCGCCAGCAGCCCGATTCGGGGGGGAGACTATGGCTACACCTTC,CASSPIRGGDYGYTF,many,-,TRBJ1-2,TRBV4-1
TGTGCCAGCAGCTTTCGGCGGGAGGGCCGCTATGAGCAGTTCTTC,CASSFRREGRYEQFF,many,TRBD2,TRBJ2-1,TRBV5-8
TGTGCCAGCACCCCAGGAAGAAGTTCACCCCTCCACTTT,CASTPGRSSPLHF,many,-,TRBJ1-6,TRBV11-2
TGTGCCAGCAGTCCCCGGACGCCTCGAAGAAACACCATATATTTT,CASSPRTPRRNTIYF,many,-,TRBJ1-3,TRBV28
TGCAGTGCTGGAATAGATGGCTACACCTTC,CSAGIDGYTF,many,-,TRBJ1-2,TRBV20-1
TGCAGCGGCCGCCGGGACAGTTACGAGCAGTACTTC,CSGRRDSYEQYF,many,TRBD1,TRBJ2-7,TRBV29-1
TGTGCCACCAGCAGAGATAAATTAGGGGGCACCTATGGCTACACCTTC,CATSRDKLGGTYGYTF,many,TRBD1,TRBJ1-2,TRBV15
TGTGCCAGCAGCCAGGCCGGGACACCGCAAGAGACCCAGTACTTC,CASSQAGTPQETQYF,-,-,TRBJ2-5,TRBV7-2
TGCAGTGCTAGTCAGGGGTTCGTGGGCGAGCAGTACTTC,CSASQGFVGEQYF,many,-,TRBJ2-7,TRBV20-1
TGTGCCAGCAGTTTAGGTGGGACATGGAACAATGAGCAGTTCTTC,CASSLGGTWNNEQFF,many,-,TRBJ2-1,TRBV12-3/TRBV12-4
TGCAGCAGTGGAGCGGGAGGAGTCAATGAGCAGTTCTTC,CSSGAGGVNEQFF,-,TRBD2,TRBJ2-1,TRBV29-1
TGTGCCAGCAGTCCGGGCGTGGCGGCATACTACAATGAGCAGTTCTTC,CASSPGVAAYYNEQFF,few,-,TRBJ2-1,TRBV7-9
TGTGCCAGCAGCGAAGGGACATATAATTCACCCCTCCACTTT,CASSEGTYNSPLHF,many,-,TRBJ1-6,TRBV7-3
TGTGCCAGCAGCTTCGCCGGGAGAAAAGAGACCCAGTACTTC,CASSFAGRKETQYF,many,-,TRBJ2-5,TRBV11-2
TGCAGTGCTACCCGTATACCGGGACAGGGGACCTTATCCACAGATACGCAGTATTTT,CSATRIPGQGTLSTDTQYF,many,TRBD1,TRBJ2-3,TRBV20-1
TGCAGTGCTAGAGGTGCAGGACTAGCGGGAGTAGCAGATACGCAGTATTTT,CSARGAGLAGVADTQYF,many,TRBD2,TRBJ2-3,TRBV20-1
TGTGCCAGCAGCCAATCTGAAAGGGAGGTGGCTTTCTTT,CASSQSEREVAFF,many,-,TRBJ1-1,TRBV3-1
TGTGCCAGCTCAGTAGCAGGGGGTACCTACGAGCAGTACTTC,CASSVAGGTYEQYF,many,TRBD1,TRBJ2-7,TRBV18
TGTGCCAGCAGCCGATGGGGGGACACTGCGAATGAAAAACTGTTTTTT,CASSRWGDTANEKLFF,many,-,TRBJ1-4,TRBV6-1
TGCAGCGTGTTCTATTCCCCGGGACGGTCATCCTACAATGAGCAGTTCTTC,CSVFYSPGRSSYNEQFF,many,-,TRBJ2-1,TRBV29-1
TGTGCCAGCAGCTTAGGGGCGATTCAACTTAATGAAAAACTGTTTTTT,CASSLGAIQLNEKLFF,many,-,TRBJ1-4,TRBV7-9
TGTGCCAGCAGCGTTAACACCTACAATGAGCAGTTCTTC,CASSVNTYNEQFF,-,-,TRBJ2-1,TRBV5-4
TGCAGTGCCCGAGATTTAGTGAAAGATACGCAGTATTTT,CSARDLVKDTQYF,many,-,TRBJ2-3,TRBV20-1
TGTGCCAGCAGTTTGCCCGGGAGGAGTGAAAAACTGTTTTTT,CASSLPGRSEKLFF,many,-,TRBJ1-4,TRBV28
TGTGCCAGCAGCCTCACTAAACAGCCGATTAGGCCCTACGAGCAGTACTTC,CASSLTKQPIRPYEQYF,many,-,TRBJ2-7,TRBV5-5
TGTGCCAGCAGCCCTATAGCGGGGGGGCATCTTAACAATGAGCAGTTCTTC,CASSPIAGGHLNNEQFF,many,TRBD2,TRBJ2-1,TRBV11-3
TGTGCCATCAGTACAGGGGGCTCTTCTGGAAACACCATATATTTT,CAISTGGSSGNTIYF,many,TRBD1,TRBJ1-3,TRBV10-3
TGTGCCAGCAGTGAACTCCCTGGGACCGGGGAGCTGTTTTTT,CASSELPGTGELFF,-,-,TRBJ2-2,TRBV6-1
TGTGCCAGCAGTTACCTGGGAGGGGAGTACAGCAATCAGCCCCAGCATTTT,CASSYLGGEYSNQPQHF,many,-,TRBJ1-5,TRBV6-6
TGTGCCAGCAGCTTAGAGCAGGGTACTAATGAAAAACTGTTTTTT,CASSLEQGTNEKLFF,many,-,TRBJ1-4,TRBV7-9
TGTGCCAGCAGCTTAGAGTGGGGGCGGTTGGGGAATGAGCAGTTCTTC,CASSLEWGRLGNEQFF,many,-,TRBJ2-1,TRBV7-9